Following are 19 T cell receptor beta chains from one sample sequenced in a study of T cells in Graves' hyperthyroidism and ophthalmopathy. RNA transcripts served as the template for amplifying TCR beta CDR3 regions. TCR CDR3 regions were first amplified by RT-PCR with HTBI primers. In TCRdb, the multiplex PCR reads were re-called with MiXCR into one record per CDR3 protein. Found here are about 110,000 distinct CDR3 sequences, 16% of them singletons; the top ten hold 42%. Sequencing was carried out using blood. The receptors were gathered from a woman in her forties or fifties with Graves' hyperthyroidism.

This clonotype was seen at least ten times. CDR3 DNA sequence: TGTGCCAGCAGCCCACAGGGAGGGAGGAATCAGCCCCAGCATTTT. Translation: CASSPQGGRNQPQHF. The chain has TRBV7-2 and TRBJ1-5; D may be TRBD1 (6 bases). Germline CDR1 reads SGHTA; CDR2 reads FQGNSA. Trimming took 5 bases from V and 4 from J, leaving 15 bases between them. The CDR3 loop spans 15 amino acids. The entire variable domain, with the rest obtained from reference TRBV7-2 and TRBJ1-5, is as follows: GAGVSQSPSNKVTEKGKDVELRCDPISGHTALYWYRQSLGQGLEFLIYFQGNSAPDKSGLPSDRFSAERTGGSVSTLTIQRTQQEDSAVYLCASSPQGGRNQPQHFGDGTRLSIL.

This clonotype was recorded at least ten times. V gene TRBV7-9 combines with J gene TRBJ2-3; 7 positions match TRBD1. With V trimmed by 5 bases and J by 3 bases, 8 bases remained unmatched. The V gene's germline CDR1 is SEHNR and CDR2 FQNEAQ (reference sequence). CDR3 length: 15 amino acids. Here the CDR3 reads CASSPQGTVTDTQYF. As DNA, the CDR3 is TGTGCCAGCAGCCCACAGGGGACAGTTACAGATACGCAGTATTTT.

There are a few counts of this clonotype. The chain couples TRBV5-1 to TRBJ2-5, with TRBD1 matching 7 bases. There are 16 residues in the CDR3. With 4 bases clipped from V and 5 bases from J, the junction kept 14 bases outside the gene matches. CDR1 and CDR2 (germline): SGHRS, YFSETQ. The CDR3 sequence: CASSATRDSPSETQYF. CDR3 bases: TGCGCCAGCAGCGCCACCCGGGACAGCCCTTCCGAGACCCAGTACTTC.

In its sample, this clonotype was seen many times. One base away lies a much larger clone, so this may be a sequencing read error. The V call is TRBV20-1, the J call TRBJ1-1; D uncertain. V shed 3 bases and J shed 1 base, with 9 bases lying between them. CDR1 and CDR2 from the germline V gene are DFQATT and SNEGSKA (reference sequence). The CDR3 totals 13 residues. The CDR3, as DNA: TGCAGTGCTAGTCACATACCGAACACTGAAGCTTTCTTT. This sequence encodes CSASHIPNTEAFF.

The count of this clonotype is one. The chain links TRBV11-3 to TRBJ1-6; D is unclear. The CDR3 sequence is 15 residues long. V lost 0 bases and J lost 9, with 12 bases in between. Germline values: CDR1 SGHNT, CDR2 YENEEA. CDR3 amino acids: CASSLEEASPSPLHF. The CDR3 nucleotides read TGTGCCAGCAGCTTAGAGGAGGCGTCACCTTCACCCCTCCACTTT.

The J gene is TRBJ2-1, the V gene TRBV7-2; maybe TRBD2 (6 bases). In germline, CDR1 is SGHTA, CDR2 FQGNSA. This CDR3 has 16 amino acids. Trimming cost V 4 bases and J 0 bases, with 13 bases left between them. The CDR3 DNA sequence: TGTGCCAGCAGCTCGCCTTCGGGGGTCTCCTACAATGAGCAGTTCTTC. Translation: CASSSPSGVSYNEQFF.

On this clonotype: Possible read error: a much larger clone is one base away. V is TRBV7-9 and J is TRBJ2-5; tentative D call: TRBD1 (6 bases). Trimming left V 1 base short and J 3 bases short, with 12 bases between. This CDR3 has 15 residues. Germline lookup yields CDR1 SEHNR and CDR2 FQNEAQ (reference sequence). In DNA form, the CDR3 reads TGTGCCAGCAGCTTAGAAGAGACAGGAAAAGAGACCCAGTACTTC. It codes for CASSLEETGKETQYF.

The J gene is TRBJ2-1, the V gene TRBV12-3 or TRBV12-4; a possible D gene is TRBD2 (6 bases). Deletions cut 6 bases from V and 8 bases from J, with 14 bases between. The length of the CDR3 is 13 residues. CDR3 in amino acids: CASSPGGSYEQFF. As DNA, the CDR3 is TGTGCCAGCAGCCCCGGGGGAAGTTATGAGCAGTTCTTC.

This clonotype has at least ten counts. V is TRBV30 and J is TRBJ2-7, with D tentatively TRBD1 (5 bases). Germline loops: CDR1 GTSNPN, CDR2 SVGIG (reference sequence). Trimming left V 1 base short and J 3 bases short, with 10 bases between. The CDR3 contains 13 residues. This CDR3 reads CAWSGQLVYEQYF. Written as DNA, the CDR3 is TGTGCCTGGAGTGGACAGCTTGTCTACGAGCAGTACTTC. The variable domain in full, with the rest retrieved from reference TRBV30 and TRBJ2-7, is SQTIHQWPATLVQPVGSPLSLECTVEGTSNPNLYWYRQAAGRGLQLLFYSVGIGQISSEVPQNLSASRPQDRQFILSSKKLLLSDSGFYLCAWSGQLVYEQYFGPGTRLTVT.

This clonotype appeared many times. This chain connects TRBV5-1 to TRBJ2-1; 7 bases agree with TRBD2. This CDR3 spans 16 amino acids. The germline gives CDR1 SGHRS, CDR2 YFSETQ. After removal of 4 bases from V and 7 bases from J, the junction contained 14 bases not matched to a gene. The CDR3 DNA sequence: TGCGCCAGCAGCACCTCGGGAGGCCAGTATGGTAATGAGCAGTTCTTC. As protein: CASSTSGGQYGNEQFF.

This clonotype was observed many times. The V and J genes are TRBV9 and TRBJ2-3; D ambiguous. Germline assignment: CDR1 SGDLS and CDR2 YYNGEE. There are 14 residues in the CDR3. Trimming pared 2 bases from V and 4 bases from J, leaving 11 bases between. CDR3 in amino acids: CASSVSGISDTQYF. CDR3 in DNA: TGTGCCAGCAGCGTCAGTGGGATATCAGATACGCAGTATTTT. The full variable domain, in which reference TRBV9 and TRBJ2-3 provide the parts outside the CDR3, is DSGVTQTPKHLITATGQRVTLRCSPRSGDLSVYWYQQSLDQGLQFLIQYYNGEERAKGNILERFSAQQFPDLHSELNLSSLELGDSALYFCASSVSGISDTQYFGPGTRLTVL.

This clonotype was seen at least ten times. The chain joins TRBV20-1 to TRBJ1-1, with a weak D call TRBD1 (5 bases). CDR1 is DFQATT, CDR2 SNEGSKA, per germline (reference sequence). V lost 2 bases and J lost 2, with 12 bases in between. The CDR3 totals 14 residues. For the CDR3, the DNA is TGCAGTGCTAGACAGGGTGTCTCCAACACTGAAGCTTTCTTT. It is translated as CSARQGVSNTEAFF.

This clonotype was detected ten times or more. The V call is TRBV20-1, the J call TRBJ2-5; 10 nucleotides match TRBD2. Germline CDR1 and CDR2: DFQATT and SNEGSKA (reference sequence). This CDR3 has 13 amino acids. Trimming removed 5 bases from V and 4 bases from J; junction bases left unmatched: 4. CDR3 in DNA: TGCAGTGCTCAGCGGGAGGGTCGAGAGACCCAGTACTTC. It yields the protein CSAQREGRETQYF.

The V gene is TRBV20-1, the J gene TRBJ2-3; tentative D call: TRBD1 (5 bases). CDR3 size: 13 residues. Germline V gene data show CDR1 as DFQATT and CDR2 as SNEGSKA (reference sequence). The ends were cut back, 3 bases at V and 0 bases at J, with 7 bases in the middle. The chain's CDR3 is CSASRTSTDTQYF. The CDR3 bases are TGCAGTGCTAGTAGGACAAGCACAGATACGCAGTATTTT.

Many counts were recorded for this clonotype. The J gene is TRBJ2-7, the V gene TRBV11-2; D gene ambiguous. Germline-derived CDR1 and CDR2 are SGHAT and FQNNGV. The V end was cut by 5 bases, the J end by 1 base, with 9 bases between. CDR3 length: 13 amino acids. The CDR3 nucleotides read TGTGCCAGCAGCCACGTTAATTCCTACGAGCAGTACGTC. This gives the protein CASSHVNSYEQYV.

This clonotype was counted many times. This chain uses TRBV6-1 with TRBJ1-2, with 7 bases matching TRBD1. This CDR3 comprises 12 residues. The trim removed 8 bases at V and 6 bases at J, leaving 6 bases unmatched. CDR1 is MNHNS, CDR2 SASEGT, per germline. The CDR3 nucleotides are TGTGCCAGCGAGTTGGACAGGCATGGCTACACCTTC. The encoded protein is CASELDRHGYTF.

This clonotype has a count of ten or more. The CDR3 reads CASSSSGRPADTQYF. CDR3 bases: TGCGCCAGCAGCTCTAGCGGGAGGCCCGCAGATACGCAGTATTTT. V is TRBV4-1 and J is TRBJ2-3; 11 positions agree with TRBD2. CDR1 MGHRA and CDR2 YSYEKL come from the germline V gene. This CDR3 is built from 15 residues. The ends lost 5 bases at V and 4 bases at J; junction bases unmatched: 5.

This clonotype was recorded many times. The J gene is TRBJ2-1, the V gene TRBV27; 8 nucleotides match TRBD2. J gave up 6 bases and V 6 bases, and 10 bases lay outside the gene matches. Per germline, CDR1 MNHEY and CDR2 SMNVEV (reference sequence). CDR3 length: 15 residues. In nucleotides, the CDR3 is TGTGCCAGCAGCTTAGCCCGGGGGGGGTTCAATGAGCAGTTCTTC. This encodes CASSLARGGFNEQFF.

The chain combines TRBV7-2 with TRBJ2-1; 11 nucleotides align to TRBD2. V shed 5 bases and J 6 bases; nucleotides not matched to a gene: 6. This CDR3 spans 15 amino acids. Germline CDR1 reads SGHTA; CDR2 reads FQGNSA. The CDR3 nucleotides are TGTGCCAGCAGCCTAACTAGCGGGAGAATCAATGAGCAGTTCTTC. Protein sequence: CASSLTSGRINEQFF.